These T cell receptor beta chains were read from a single sample in a study of T cells in Graves' hyperthyroidism and ophthalmopathy. TCRdb re-called the multiplex PCR reads through MiXCR, storing one row per CDR3 protein. The profile covers about 260,000 distinct CDR3 sequences, with roughly 15% appearing a single time and around 30% taken by the ten largest. Sample: blood. All receptors derive from a woman under 30 with Graves' ophthalmopathy. CDR3s include the opening cysteine and the closing phenylalanine or tryptophan. A D gene is named only where the DNA matches it firmly. Some rows have no size entry. The others give once, few or many, or a class for an expanded clone.

j_call clone_size v_call d_call cdr3_nt cdr3_aa
TRBJ2-5 NA TRBV5-1 NA TGCGCCAGCGAAGGAGGACGTACAACCGGGGAGACCCAGTACTTC CASEGGRTTGETQYF
TRBJ2-1 many TRBV7-9 NA TGTGCCAGCAGCCTAAGAGACAATGAGCAGTTCTTC CASSLRDNEQFF
TRBJ1-4 NA TRBV2 NA TGTGCCAGCAGTGAAGCCGCGGCAGGGAAGGAAAAACTGTTTTTT CASSEAAAGKEKLFF
TRBJ1-2 many TRBV20-1 TRBD1 TGCAGTGCTAGAGTACCCCCGGGGACAGGAAGTACTAACTATGGCTACACCTTC CSARVPPGTGSTNYGYTF
TRBJ1-4 NA TRBV6-9 NA TGTGCCAGCAGTTTGCGGGGAGGGAAGGAAAAACTGTTTTTT CASSLRGGKEKLFF
TRBJ2-3 many TRBV5-8 TRBD2 TGTGCCAGCAGCTCTGGACTAGCGGGGGGGGCGCAGTATTTT CASSSGLAGGAQYF
TRBJ2-2 many TRBV4-1 TRBD1 TGCGCCAGCAGCCAAGATAGGACAGGGAACACCGGGGAGCTGTTTTTT CASSQDRTGNTGELFF
TRBJ2-7 few TRBV19 NA TGTGCCAGTAGTTTGACAGGTCGTTCCTACGAGCAGTACTTC CASSLTGRSYEQYF
TRBJ1-1 many TRBV29-1 NA TGCAGCGCCCTGGGAGGGTCGAACACTGAAGCTTTCTTT CSALGGSNTEAFF
TRBJ2-5 many TRBV11-2 NA TGTGCCAGCAGCTTAGATTTAGTAGGGGGGGAGACCCAGTACTTC CASSLDLVGGETQYF
TRBJ2-5 many TRBV7-9 NA TGTGCCAGCAGCCCAGCAGAGGAGACCCAGTACTTC CASSPAEETQYF
TRBJ2-7 NA TRBV15 TRBD2 TGTGCCACCAGCAGGTACACTAGCGGGGGATCCTACGAGCAGTACTTC CATSRYTSGGSYEQYF
TRBJ2-7 many TRBV12-3/TRBV12-4 NA TGTGCCAGCAGTTTCTCGGGGGGCGGGTACGAGCAGTACTTC CASSFSGGGYEQYF
TRBJ2-7 many TRBV7-8 NA TGTGCCAGCAGCTTATTTATGAGCTCCTACGAGCAGTACTTC CASSLFMSSYEQYF
TRBJ1-3 many TRBV5-8 NA TGTGCCAGCAGCAGGTCGGACAGTTCTGGAAACACCATATATTTT CASSRSDSSGNTIYF